What follows are 17 T cell receptor beta chains derived from one specimen sequenced in a study of spatial heterogeneity in lung cancer. Time point noted: sample taken at primary tumor resection. Unsorted samples of tumor, nontumor lung or frozen PBMC had their whole RNA sequenced. TCRdb used MiXCR to reprocess the 5' RACE reads, holding one entry per CDR3 protein. The data contain over 9,500 distinct CDR3 sequences, over 3% of them singletons. Sequencing used PBMCs, obtained at surgery. The receptors shown here come from a female donor with early-stage non-small cell lung cancer.

The sample holds many counts of this clonotype. Because the library targeted alpha chains, this beta chain is an off-target read whose size means little. The chain combines TRBV20-1 with TRBJ2-7; 8 bases fit TRBD1. Looked up from germline, CDR1 is DFQATT and CDR2 is SNEGSKA (reference sequence). The CDR3 contains 12 residues. V lost 5 bases, J lost 4 bases, and 4 bases stayed unmatched. The CDR3 nucleotides are TGCAGTGCTGACAGGGGAGAATACGAGCAGTACTTC. It is translated as CSADRGEYEQYF.

The sample holds many counts of this clonotype. The library was prepared for alpha chains; this beta chain is a stray read, so its frequency means little. The gene calls are TRBV29-1 and TRBJ2-2; D perhaps matches TRBD1 (5 bases). The V and J ends lost 3 bases and 0 bases respectively, with 5 bases between them. CDR3 length: 13 residues. Germline V gene lookup returns CDR1 SQVTM and CDR2 ANQGSEA. The CDR3 nucleotides are TGCAGCGTTGAGACAGCGAACACCGGGGAGCTGTTTTTT. As protein: CSVETANTGELFF.

This clonotype was detected only a few times. This beta chain slipped into a library made for alpha chains as a stray read, so its size is not meaningful. The chain uses TRBV12-3 or TRBV12-4 and TRBJ2-1; possible D gene TRBD1, 6 bases. The CDR3 spans 15 residues. V was cut by 2 bases and J by 6 bases, with 14 bases left in between. CDR3 amino acids: CASSLLAGVTNEQFF. CDR3 nucleotide sequence: TGTGCCAGCAGTTTATTGGCAGGGGTCACCAATGAGCAGTTCTTC.

In this sample, this clonotype turned up many times. In a library made to pick up alpha chains, this beta chain is a stray read with a size that means little. The chain links TRBV20-1 to TRBJ1-6, with D tentatively TRBD1 (6 bases). V was shortened by 0 bases and J by 0 bases, with 12 bases between the two germline ends. The CDR3 runs to 17 residues. The germline V gene has CDR1 DFQATT and CDR2 SNEGSKA (reference sequence). The CDR3 nucleotides read TGCAGTGCTAGAGATTCAGGGGTCGGCTCCTATAATTCACCCCTCCACTTT. It translates to CSARDSGVGSYNSPLHF.

This clonotype was counted many times. In a library made to pick up alpha chains, this beta chain is a stray read with a size that means little. The chain employs TRBV2 and TRBJ1-1, with D possibly matching TRBD1 (6 bases). Germline lookup yields CDR1 SNHLY and CDR2 FYNNEI. The germline V and J ends were trimmed by 6 bases and 3 bases, with 11 bases remaining between them. The CDR3 is 13 amino acids. The CDR3 loop is CASSITGYTEAFF. In DNA form, the CDR3 reads TGTGCCAGCAGCATTACAGGGTACACTGAAGCTTTCTTT.

The table lists this clonotype with many counts. As an off-target read in a library built for alpha chains, this beta chain has a frequency of little significance. The rearrangement uses TRBV13 and TRBJ1-2; 10 positions match TRBD1. J lost 9 bases, V lost 0 bases, and 10 bases had no gene match. The CDR3 sequence is 16 residues long. From germline, CDR1 is PRHDT and CDR2 FYEKMQ (reference sequence). The CDR3 nucleotides read TGTGCCAGCAGCTTAGGCACCGGGACAGGGGCGAGTCGCTACACCTTC. Its protein is CASSLGTGTGASRYTF.

This clonotype was seen at least ten times. This beta chain represents an off-target read in a library built for alpha chains; its size is of limited meaning. The chain employs TRBV5-1 and TRBJ1-1, with D tentatively TRBD1 (5 bases). CDR1 SGHRS and CDR2 YFSETQ come from the germline V gene. V was pared by 4 bases and J by 6 bases, with 16 bases between. This CDR3 region has 14 residues. DNA of the CDR3: TGCGCCAGCAGCCTGGGTGGGGGTGGCCCTGAAGCTTTCTTT. It specifies CASSLGGGGPEAFF. Filled out from reference TRBV5-1 and TRBJ1-1, the complete variable domain reads KAGVTQTPRYLIKTRGQQVTLSCSPISGHRSVSWYQQTPGQGLQFLFEYFSETQRNKGNFPGRFSGRQFSNSRSEMNVSTLELGDSALYLCASSLGGGGPEAFFGQGTRLTVV.

This clonotype was recorded many times. The library was prepared for alpha chains; this beta chain is a stray read, so its frequency means little. This rearrangement joins TRBV20-1 to TRBJ1-1; 11 nucleotides line up with TRBD1. This CDR3 has 16 amino acids. Germline V gives CDR1 DFQATT, CDR2 SNEGSKA (reference sequence). The J segment lost 4 bases and the V segment lost 6 bases, leaving 13 bases of the junction unmatched. The CDR3 here is CSATGTGGAGGTEAFF. The CDR3 bases are TGCAGTGCCACCGGGACAGGGGGTGCTGGGGGCACTGAAGCTTTCTTT.

This clonotype was seen many times. Within a library made for alpha chains, this beta chain is off target, and its count is uninformative. The CDR3 nucleotides are TGCAGTGCTAGACCTAGCGGGAGGGCCTACACAGATACGCAGTATTTT. Encoded protein: CSARPSGRAYTDTQYF. The V and J genes are TRBV20-1 and TRBJ2-3; 12 bases are shared with TRBD2. CDR1 and CDR2 (germline): DFQATT, SNEGSKA (reference sequence). This CDR3 region has 16 residues. With V trimmed by 2 bases and J by 2 bases, 5 bases remained unmatched.

This clonotype was counted ten times or more. This beta chain came through as a stray read in a library set up for alpha chains, and its size says little. The chain couples TRBV6-5 to TRBJ2-7, with unresolved D. CDR3 size: 14 residues. The V gene's germline CDR1 is MNHEY and CDR2 SVGAGI. V shed 2 bases and J shed 3 bases, with 11 bases lying between them. The chain's CDR3 is CASSYRWAIYEQYF. In nucleotides, the CDR3 is TGTGCCAGCAGTTACAGATGGGCCATCTACGAGCAGTACTTC.

This clonotype has at least ten counts. Found in a library prepared for alpha chains, this beta chain is an off-target read, and its abundance has little meaning. The gene calls are TRBV21-1 and TRBJ2-7; the tabulated D call, TRBD2, remains unverified against the DNA. TRBV21-1 is given as a pseudogene. The CDR3 consists of 16 residues. CDR3 coding DNA: TGTGCCAGCAGCAAAGAAACTAGCGGGACATACTACGAGCAGTACTTC. Translation: CASSKETSGTYYEQYF.

This clonotype was observed at least ten times. This beta chain is off target for a library built for alpha chains, so its abundance means little. The rearrangement links TRBV20-1 to TRBJ2-3; 8 nucleotides agree with TRBD2. The V gene's germline CDR1 is DFQATT and CDR2 SNEGSKA (reference sequence). The CDR3 is made up of 14 amino acids. Trimming cost V 5 bases and J 1 base; bases outside gene matches: 5. Here the CDR3 reads CSASQTSGTDTQYF. In nucleotides, the CDR3 is TGCAGTGCTTCTCAGACTAGCGGCACAGATACGCAGTATTTT.

This clonotype showed up many times. This beta chain slipped into a library made for alpha chains as a stray read, so its size is not meaningful. The gene calls are TRBV11-2 and TRBJ2-1, with 8 bases fitting TRBD2. The junction had 8 bases not matched to a gene; V was cut back by 3 bases and J by 7 bases. Germline V lookup: CDR1 SGHAT, CDR2 FQNNGV. The CDR3 length is 15 residues. CDR3 sequence: CASSLQTGGRNEQFF. CDR3 bases: TGTGCCAGCAGCTTGCAGACGGGGGGGCGTAATGAGCAGTTCTTC.

This clonotype showed up many times. As an off-target read in a library built for alpha chains, this beta chain has a frequency of little significance. This rearrangement joins TRBV7-2 to TRBJ1-1; no clear D. The CDR3 loop spans 13 amino acids. Germline CDR1 and CDR2: SGHTA and FQGNSA. V was clipped by 5 bases and J by 1 base, with 8 bases between them. The CDR3 sequence: CASSIRRNTEAFF. CDR3 DNA sequence: TGTGCCAGCAGCATTAGAAGGAACACTGAAGCTTTCTTT.

This clonotype has at least ten counts. This beta chain is an off-target read within a library intended for alpha chains, so its frequency means little. V usage is TRBV7-3 and J usage is TRBJ1-6, with 8 positions matching TRBD1. CDR1 and CDR2 from the germline V gene are SGHTA and FQGTGA. The CDR3 sequence is 14 residues long. With V trimmed by 7 bases and J by 19 bases, 18 bases remained unmatched. This CDR3 reads CASTPTVQGACSHF. DNA of the CDR3: TGTGCCAGCACCCCCACAGTCCAGGGGGCATGTTCTCACTTT.

Turning to this clonotype: Little can be read into the size of this beta chain, an off-target read in a library designed for alpha chains. The chain couples TRBV4-1 to TRBJ2-5; no reliable D call. CDR3 length equals 16 residues. V lost 0 bases to trimming and J lost 5 bases, with 16 bases between them. Germline values: CDR1 MGHRA, CDR2 YSYEKL. The CDR3 loop is CASSQDGAGPLETQYF. CDR3 nucleotide sequence: TGCGCCAGCAGCCAAGATGGCGCAGGTCCATTGGAGACCCAGTACTTC.

With regard to this clonotype: The size of this beta chain means little, since it is a stray read in a library made for alpha chains. The rearrangement joins TRBV9 to TRBJ2-3; tentative D call: TRBD2 (6 bases). Germline V gives CDR1 SGDLS, CDR2 YYNGEE. V dropped 2 bases and J dropped 0 bases, with 10 bases sitting between them. The CDR3 is 15 amino acids. The DNA for the CDR3 is TGTGCCAGCAGCGTTAGCGGAACTAGCACAGATACGCAGTATTTT. Translating gives CASSVSGTSTDTQYF.